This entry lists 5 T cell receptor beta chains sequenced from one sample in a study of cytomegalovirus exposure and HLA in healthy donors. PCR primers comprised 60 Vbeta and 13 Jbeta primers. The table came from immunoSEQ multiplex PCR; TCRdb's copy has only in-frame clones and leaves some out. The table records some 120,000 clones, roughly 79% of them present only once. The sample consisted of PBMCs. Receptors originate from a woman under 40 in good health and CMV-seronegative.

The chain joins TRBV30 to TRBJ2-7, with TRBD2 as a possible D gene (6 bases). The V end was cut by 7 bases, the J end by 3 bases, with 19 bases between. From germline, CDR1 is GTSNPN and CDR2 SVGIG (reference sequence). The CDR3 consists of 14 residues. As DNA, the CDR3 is TGTGCCTTCTCGATGTTCCGGGGGTTCTACGAGCAGTACTTC. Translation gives CAFSMFRGFYEQYF.

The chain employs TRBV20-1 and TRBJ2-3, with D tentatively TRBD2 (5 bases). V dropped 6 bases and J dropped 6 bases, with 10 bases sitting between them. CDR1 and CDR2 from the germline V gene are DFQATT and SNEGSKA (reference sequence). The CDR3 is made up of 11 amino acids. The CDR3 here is CSADRGDTQYF. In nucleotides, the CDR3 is TGCAGTGCAGATCGAGGGGATACGCAGTATTTT.

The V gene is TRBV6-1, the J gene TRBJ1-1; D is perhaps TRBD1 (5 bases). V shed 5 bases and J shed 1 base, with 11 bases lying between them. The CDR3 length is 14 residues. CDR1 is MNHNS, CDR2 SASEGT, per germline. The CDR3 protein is CASSSPTGNTEAFF. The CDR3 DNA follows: TGTGCCAGCAGTTCACCCACAGGGAACACTGAAGCTTTCTTT.

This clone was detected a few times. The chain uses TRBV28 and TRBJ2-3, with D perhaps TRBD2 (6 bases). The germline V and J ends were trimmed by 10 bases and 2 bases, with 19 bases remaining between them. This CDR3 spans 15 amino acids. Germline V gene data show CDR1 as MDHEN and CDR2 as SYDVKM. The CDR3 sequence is CATSGGGVNTDTQYF. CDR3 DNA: TGTGCCACCTCGGGCGGCGGGGTTAACACAGATACGCAGTATTTT.

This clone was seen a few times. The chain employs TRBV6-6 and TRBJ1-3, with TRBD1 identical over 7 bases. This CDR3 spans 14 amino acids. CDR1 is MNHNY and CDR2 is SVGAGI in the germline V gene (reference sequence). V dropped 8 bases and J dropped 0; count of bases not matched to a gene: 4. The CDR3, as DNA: TGTGCCAGCTCGACAGGGACCTCTGGAAACACCATATATTTT. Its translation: CASSTGTSGNTIYF.